These 13 T cell receptor beta chains were sequenced from one sample in a study of shared clonotypes between healthy human individuals. Positive CCR7 selection of CD45RO-negative cells yielded the naive CD8 cells, and terminally differentiated effector memory CD45RA+ cells were excluded. Here immunoSEQ multiplex PCR was the method, and the copy in TCRdb shows in-frame clones only, minus some. Counted here are around 580,000 clones, roughly 98% occurring once; the ten biggest clones make up 0.3%. The sequencing sample was made of naive CD8+ T cells sorted from blood. These receptors came from a man aged 25-45 years in good health.

The chain has TRBV30 and TRBJ2-3, with 12 bases lining up with TRBD2. The germline V gene encodes CDR1 GTSNPN and CDR2 SVGIG (reference sequence). This CDR3 is built from 15 residues. V shed 0 bases and J 4 bases; nucleotides not matched to a gene: 2. The CDR3 coding sequence is TGTGCCTGGAGTGTAGGACTAGCGGGGTCAGATACGCAGTATTTT. It is translated as CAWSVGLAGSDTQYF.

The chain has TRBV28 and TRBJ2-7, with TRBD2 matching 8 bases. CDR1 MDHEN and CDR2 SYDVKM come from the germline V gene. The CDR3 consists of 17 residues. The J segment lost 2 bases and the V segment lost 3 bases, leaving 12 bases of the junction unmatched. The CDR3 DNA reads as TGTGCCAGCAGTTTCCCACCTCCAACGGGAGGGCCCTACGAGCAGTACTTC. This translates into CASSFPPPTGGPYEQYF.

The chain couples TRBV18 to TRBJ2-2; TRBD1 matches at 7 bases. This CDR3 is built from 15 residues. With V trimmed by 5 bases and J by 6 bases, 9 bases remained unmatched. CDR1 and CDR2 from the germline V gene are KGHSH and LQKENI. DNA of the CDR3: TGTGCCAGCTCAACAACAGGGGTGAGACCCGGGGAGCTGTTTTTT. The encoded protein is CASSTTGVRPGELFF.

V usage is TRBV28 and J usage is TRBJ2-3; D possibly corresponds to TRBD1 (6 bases). The germline V and J ends were trimmed by 2 bases and 2 bases, with 8 bases remaining between them. Germline CDR1 MDHEN, CDR2 SYDVKM. The CDR3 has 14 residues. DNA of the CDR3: TGTGCCAGCAGTTTAGGACAGCACACAGATACGCAGTATTTT. This gives the protein CASSLGQHTDTQYF. Looking up the rest from reference TRBV28 and TRBJ2-3 gives the full variable domain: DVKVTQSSRYLVKRTGEKVFLECVQDMDHENMFWYRQDPGLGLRLIYFSYDVKMKEKGDIPEGYSVSREKKERFSLILESASTNQTSMYLCASSLGQHTDTQYFGPGTRLTVL.

This chain joins TRBV7-9 and TRBJ2-1; 7 bases align to TRBD2. Germline CDR1 is SEHNR and CDR2 is FQNEAQ (reference sequence). This CDR3 contains 14 residues. Losses at the gene ends were 5 bases for V and 9 bases for J; bases not matched to a gene: 10. As DNA, the CDR3 is TGTGCCAGCAGCATAAGCGGGAACCGTGGTGAGCAGTTCTTC. This codes for CASSISGNRGEQFF.

This sequence joins TRBV7-6 and TRBJ1-2; D gene unclear. Trimming removed 5 bases from V and 8 bases from J, with 15 bases in between. The CDR3 totals 13 residues. Germline V gene data show CDR1 as SGHVS and CDR2 as FNYEAQ. CDR3 in DNA: TGTGCCAGCAGCCCCGAAGGAGGGCGAGGCTACACCTTC. This encodes CASSPEGGRGYTF.

This clone occurred once. V gene TRBV29-1 combines with J gene TRBJ2-7; D not resolved. V was clipped by 4 bases and J by 2 bases, with 15 bases between them. CDR1 and CDR2 from the germline V gene are SQVTM and ANQGSEA. This CDR3 comprises 14 residues. The CDR3 sequence: CSVVRRDSPYEQYF. CDR3 DNA sequence: TGCAGCGTTGTAAGACGAGATTCTCCCTACGAGCAGTACTTC.

J is TRBJ2-7 and V is TRBV5-1, with 10 bases lining up with TRBD1. CDR1 and CDR2 (germline): SGHRS, YFSETQ. The V and J ends lost 3 bases and 7 bases, in that order; junction bases with no gene match: 7. The CDR3 is 14 amino acids. CDR3: CASSSDRGQGEQYF. The CDR3 region has the DNA TGCGCCAGCAGCTCCGACAGGGGGCAAGGGGAGCAGTACTTC.

This chain joins TRBV7-9 and TRBJ2-7; possibly TRBD1 or TRBD2 for D (6 bases each). In germline, CDR1 is SEHNR, CDR2 FQNEAQ (reference sequence). The length of the CDR3 is 12 residues. V was trimmed by 7 bases and J by 6 bases, leaving 13 bases between them. CDR3 in DNA: TGTGCCAGCACCGGAGGGGGGCGCGAGCAGTACTTC. This gives the protein CASTGGGREQYF.

On this clone: The identical CDR3 is also encoded by other nucleotide sequences in the sample. The rearrangement links TRBV7-9 to TRBJ2-1; 11 bases align to TRBD1. This CDR3 comprises 15 residues. V was clipped by 5 bases and J by 7 bases; unmatched bases: 7. The germline gives CDR1 SEHNR, CDR2 FQNEAQ (reference sequence). The CDR3 loop is CASSPRDRGFNEQFF. CDR3 bases: TGTGCCAGCAGCCCCCGGGACAGGGGGTTTAATGAGCAGTTCTTC.

This clone has a handful of counts. The chain is built from TRBV11-2 and TRBJ2-7; no reliable D call. V was shortened by 0 bases and J by 6 bases, with 9 bases between the two germline ends. The germline CDR1 and CDR2 sequences are SGHAT and FQNNGV. The CDR3 has 13 amino acids. Here the CDR3 DNA reads TGTGCCAGCAGCTTAGAAACGGGTCCCGAGCAGTACTTC. Encoded protein: CASSLETGPEQYF.

The V and J genes are TRBV5-6 and TRBJ2-7; D uncertain. Looked up from germline, CDR1 is SGHDT and CDR2 is YYEEEE. The CDR3 has 13 residues. Trimming removed 4 bases at V and 11 bases at J, with 19 bases between. This CDR3 reads CASSATPIPAEYF. In DNA form, the CDR3 reads TGTGCCAGCAGCGCTACTCCTATACCGGCGGAGTACTTC. The whole variable domain, remainder taken from reference TRBV5-6 and TRBJ2-7, is DAGVTQSPTHLIKTRGQQVTLRCSPKSGHDTVSWYQQALGQGPQFIFQYYEEEERQRGNFPDRFSGHQFPNYSSELNVNALLLGDSALYLCASSATPIPAEYFGPGTRLTVT.

This sequence joins TRBV29-1 and TRBJ2-3; the D gene is possibly TRBD2 (6 bases). This CDR3 region has 15 residues. From germline, CDR1 is SQVTM and CDR2 ANQGSEA. The ends were cut back, 6 bases at V and 0 bases at J, with 16 bases in the middle. CDR3 DNA: TGCAGCGTCATCAACCCCGGGACTAGCACAGATACGCAGTATTTT. Translated, it gives CSVINPGTSTDTQYF.